Each of the 14 T cell receptor beta chains below was sequenced from the same sample in a study of tumor and adjacent non-tumor tissue in lung cancer. Three rounds of nested PCR, following a modified ARM-PCR protocol, produced the TCRbeta library. TCRdb re-analysed the multiplex PCR reads in MiXCR, keeping a single row per CDR3 protein. Of approximately 77,000 distinct CDR3 sequences in the sample, 70% to 90% were seen once. This sample's RNA came from whole unsorted tissue. This non-tumor lung sample came from over 3 cm beyond the tumor edge. Sequenced material: distant non-tumor lung tissue. Receptor source: a man aged 55 to 70 with non-small cell lung cancer.

To note about this clonotype: A read error may explain this, as a much larger clone is one base away. The chain recombines TRBV6-1 with TRBJ2-7; TRBD1 agrees at 9 bases. CDR3 size: 15 residues. Germline assignment: CDR1 MNHNS and CDR2 SASEGT. DNA of the CDR3: TGTGACAGCAGAAGGGACAGGGTGGATACCTACGAGCAGTACTTC. This translates into CDSRRDRVDTYEQYF.

Note on this clonotype: One end of the junction is discordant with germline, which a read error may explain. The chain is built from TRBV5-1 and TRBJ2-1, with a weak D call TRBD2 (5 bases). Per the germline V gene, CDR1 is SGHRS and CDR2 is YFSETQ. This CDR3 spans 15 amino acids. For the CDR3, the DNA is TGCGCCAGCAGCTTGGCGGGGTTCTCCTACTATGAGCAGTTCTTC. Amino acids: CASSLAGFSYYEQFF.

Worth noting for this clonotype: Compared with germline, one end of the junction differs, possibly owing to a read error. V is TRBV6-4 and J is TRBJ2-1; D not certain. The germline V gene has CDR1 MRHNA and CDR2 SNTAGT. The CDR3 has 16 amino acids. Here the CDR3 DNA reads TGTGCCACCAGTAAGCAGGCGCCCCCGGTTGGGAATGAGCGGTTCTTC. It is translated as CATSKQAPPVGNERFF.

Remarks on this clonotype: This could be a read error, since a much larger clone is one nucleotide away. The gene calls are TRBV7-9 and TRBJ2-7; D is undetermined. Trimming left V 0 bases short and J 13 bases short, with 16 bases between. CDR1 and CDR2 from the germline V gene are SEHNR and FQNEAQ (reference sequence). The CDR3 runs 13 residues. The CDR3 DNA sequence: TGTGCCAGCAGCTTAGCCAGTGACGGTGGCAGATACTTC. It is translated as CASSLASDGGRYF.

This clonotype was seen ten or more times. CDR3 residues: CSAREDGNEQFF. The DNA of the CDR3 is TGCAGTGCTAGAGAAGACGGTAATGAGCAGTTCTTC. V gene TRBV20-1 combines with J gene TRBJ2-1; D ambiguous. The V gene's germline CDR1 is DFQATT and CDR2 SNEGSKA (reference sequence). The CDR3 sequence is 12 residues long. Trimming stripped 0 bases from V and 7 bases from J, with 7 bases between.

As for this clonotype: The germline gene is not matched at one end of the junction; a read error may be the cause. The V and J genes are TRBV20-1 and TRBJ2-7, with D uncertain. The CDR3 is 12 amino acids. Per the germline V gene, CDR1 is DFQATT and CDR2 is SNEGSKA (reference sequence). The DNA of the CDR3 is TGCGGTGCTAGTGCAATCACCTACGAGCAGTACTTC. Its translation: CGASAITYEQYF.

Concerning this clonotype: At one end the junction does not follow the germline gene, possibly because of a read error. This chain uses TRBV11-3 with TRBJ2-2; 8 nucleotides line up with TRBD2. From germline, CDR1 is SGHNT and CDR2 YENEEA. This CDR3 has 18 residues. CDR3 in DNA: TGTGCCAGCAGCTCCCGAGGAGCGGGAGTATACAGAGCCGGGGAGCAGTTTTTT. The encoded protein is CASSSRGAGVYRAGEQFF.

The rearrangement uses TRBV4-1 and TRBJ2-4; D is perhaps TRBD2 (6 bases). This CDR3 is built from 17 residues. Trimming took off 10 bases at V and 8 bases at J, with 30 bases between the two ends. Germline values: CDR1 MGHRA, CDR2 YSYEKL. DNA of the CDR3: TGCGCCAACAACCAAGAAGGGCTAGTGGGGGGTCGCGACATTCAGTACTTC. Translating gives CANNQEGLVGGRDIQYF.

As for this clonotype: The junction departs from germline at one end; a sequencing error may be responsible. The chain combines TRBV11-2 with TRBJ2-7; 15 bases are a match to TRBD2. Germline V CDR1 and CDR2: SGHAT, FQNNGV. The CDR3 spans 16 residues. This CDR3 reads CASSPGGLAGGYEQYF. The CDR3 DNA reads TGTGCCAGCAGCCCGGGGGGACTAGCGGGAGGCTACGAGCAATACTTC.

The table lists this clonotype with a count of one. This may stem from a read error, because a much larger clone lies one nucleotide away. J is TRBJ1-5 and V is TRBV5-1; maybe TRBD1 (5 bases). The V gene's germline CDR1 is SGHRS and CDR2 YFSETQ. Trimming removed 4 bases at V and 6 bases at J, with 14 bases between. The CDR3 extends over 14 amino acids. CDR3 nucleotide sequence: TGCGCCAGCAGCCCCGGGGAGGGGCCTCAGCCCCAGCATTTT. It is translated as CASSPGEGPQPQHF.

This sequence joins TRBV11-2 and TRBJ2-5; D unresolved. The V gene's germline CDR1 is SGHAT and CDR2 FQNNGV. The CDR3 extends over 14 amino acids. The CDR3 DNA reads as TGTATCAGCAGCTCTAGACCGGTCCAAGAGACCCAGTACTTC. Its protein product is CISSSRPVQETQYF.

The CDR3 sequence: CSAPTAGAMHHTDTQYF. The CDR3 nucleotides read TGCAGTGCTCCTACGGCGGGGGCCATGCACCACACAGATACGCAGTATTTT. The gene calls are TRBV20-1 and TRBJ2-3; D is perhaps TRBD2 (7 bases). Germline V gene lookup returns CDR1 DFQATT and CDR2 SNEGSKA (reference sequence). The CDR3 is made up of 17 amino acids. Trimming took 5 bases from V and 2 from J, leaving 23 bases between them.

Turning to this clonotype: This may arise from a read error, as a much more abundant clone is one base away. The rearrangement uses TRBV6-4 and TRBJ2-2; D might be TRBD2 (5 bases). The CDR3 extends over 14 amino acids. V lost 5 bases, J lost 3 bases, and 10 bases lay in between. The germline gives CDR1 MRHNA, CDR2 SNTAGT. This chain's CDR3 is CASSSRDDTGELFF. The CDR3 DNA reads as TGTGCCAGCAGTTCGAGGGATGACACCGGGGAGCTGTTTTTT.

V and J are TRBV11-3 and TRBJ2-7, with D perhaps given as TRBD1 or TRBD2 (6 bases each). Trimming removed 1 base at V and 4 bases at J, with 17 bases between. Germline V CDR1 and CDR2: SGHNT, YENEEA. The CDR3 is 16 amino acids. The CDR3 DNA is TGTGCCAGCAGCTTAGCCCGAGGGGGGCTCACATACGAGCAGTACTTC. Residues: CASSLARGGLTYEQYF. Complete variable domain (other parts from reference TRBV11-3 and TRBJ2-7): EAGVVQSPRYKIIEKKQPVAFWCNPISGHNTLYWYLQNLGQGPELLIRYENEEAVDDSQLPKDRFSAERLKGVDSTLKIQPAELGDSAVYLCASSLARGGLTYEQYFGPGTRLTVT.